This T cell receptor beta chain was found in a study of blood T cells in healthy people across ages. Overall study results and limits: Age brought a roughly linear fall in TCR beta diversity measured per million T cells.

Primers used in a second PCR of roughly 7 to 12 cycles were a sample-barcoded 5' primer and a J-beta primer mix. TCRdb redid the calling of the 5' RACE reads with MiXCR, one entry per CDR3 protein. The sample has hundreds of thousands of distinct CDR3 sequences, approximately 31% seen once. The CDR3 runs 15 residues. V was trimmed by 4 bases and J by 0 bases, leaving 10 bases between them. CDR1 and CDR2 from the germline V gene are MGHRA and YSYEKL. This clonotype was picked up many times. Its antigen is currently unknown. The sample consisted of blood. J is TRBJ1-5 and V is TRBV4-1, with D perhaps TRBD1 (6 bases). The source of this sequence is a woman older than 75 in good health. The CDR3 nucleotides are TGCGCCAGCAGCCCGTCGACAGGTAGCAATCAGCCCCAGCATTTT. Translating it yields CASSPSTGSNQPQHF.